Reported below is one TCR beta chain. Antigen unknown. Germline V CDR1 and CDR2: WNHNN, SYGVQD (reference sequence). The CDR3 has 15 amino acids. Trimming took off 5 bases at V and 6 bases at J, with 16 bases between the two ends. These data come from a study of cytomegalovirus exposure and HLA in healthy donors. General study findings and limits: Later on, an analysis found that several of the most significant clusters appeared to be linked to common viral pathogens, which included parvovirus B19.

The PCR ran on 60 Vbeta and 13 Jbeta primers. Profiling relied on immunoSEQ multiplex PCR, and the TCRdb table lists in-frame clones only, not all of them. The table has approximately 91,000 clones, 69% seen once. V and J are TRBV10-1 and TRBJ2-2; D possibly corresponds to TRBD1 (8 bases). What was sequenced was PBMCs. The clonotype comes from a female donor in good health and CMV-seronegative. The CDR3 protein is CASSPNRGGSGELFF. The CDR3 nucleotides are TGCGCCAGCAGTCCAAACAGGGGGGGCTCCGGGGAGCTGTTTTTT.